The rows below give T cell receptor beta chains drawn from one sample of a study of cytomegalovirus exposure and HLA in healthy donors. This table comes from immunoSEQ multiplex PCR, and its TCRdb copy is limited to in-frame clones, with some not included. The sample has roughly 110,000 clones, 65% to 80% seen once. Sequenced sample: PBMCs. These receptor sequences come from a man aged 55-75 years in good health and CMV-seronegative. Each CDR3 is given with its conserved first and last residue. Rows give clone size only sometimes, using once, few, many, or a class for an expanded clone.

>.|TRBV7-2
CASSGHGTNYGYTF
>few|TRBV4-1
CASSQDQDLYGYTF
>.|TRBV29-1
CSVIDKTVNLNEKLFF
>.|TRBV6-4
CASSDGGYGYTF
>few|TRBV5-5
CASSLVTGSRRDTEAFF
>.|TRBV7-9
CASSLGDRDLETQYF
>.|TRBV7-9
CASRSDRGPEAFF
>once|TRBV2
CASSVQGARTDTQYF
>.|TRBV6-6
CASSSGQGAQPQHF
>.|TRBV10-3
CAISDSVGLEEKLFF
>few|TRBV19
CASSDRPEETQYF
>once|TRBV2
CASSVRMDNEQFF
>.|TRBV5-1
CASSLGDLAGTDTQYF
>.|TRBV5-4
CASSFSPGIGPDRKRLTFF
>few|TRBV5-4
CASSSRQGPTDTQYF
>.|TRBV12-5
CASGPGVREAFF
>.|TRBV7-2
CASSPFGPAMVHSGNTIYF
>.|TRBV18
CASSPGGGGRPNQPQHF
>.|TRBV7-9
CASSGDRGRSPLHF
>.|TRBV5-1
CASSLPSGGYSPSYNEQFF
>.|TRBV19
CASSMDGVWEKLFF
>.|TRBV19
CASSEVRTEAFF
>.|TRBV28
CASSLRAEAFF
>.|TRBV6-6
CASRASGTGRSEAFF
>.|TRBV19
CASRENRGYTF
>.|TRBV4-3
CASSQGVTSPTYEQYF
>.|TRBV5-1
CASSLVEQGSAYNEQFF
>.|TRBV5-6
CASSPQGSETQYF
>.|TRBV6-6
CASSYGGDSNQPQHF
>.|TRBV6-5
CASRPWEGRTGELFF
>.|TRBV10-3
CAINRSPNEKLFF
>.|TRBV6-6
CASFKGQGLGTEAFF
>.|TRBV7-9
CASSLGQGPSTDTQYF
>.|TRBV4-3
CASSLRLAGVNTGELFF
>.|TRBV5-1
CASSLGAGGTEAFF
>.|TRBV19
CASKGTGDQPQHF